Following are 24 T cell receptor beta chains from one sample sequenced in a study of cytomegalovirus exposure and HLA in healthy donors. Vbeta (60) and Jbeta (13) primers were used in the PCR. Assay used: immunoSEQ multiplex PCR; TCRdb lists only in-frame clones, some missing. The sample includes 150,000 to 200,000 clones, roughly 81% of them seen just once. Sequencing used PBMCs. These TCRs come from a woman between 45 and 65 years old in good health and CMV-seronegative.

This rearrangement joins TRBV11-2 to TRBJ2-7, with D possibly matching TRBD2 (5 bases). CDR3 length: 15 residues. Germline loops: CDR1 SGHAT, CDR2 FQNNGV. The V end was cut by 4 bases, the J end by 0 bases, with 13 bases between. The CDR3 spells CASSSTISSSYEQYF. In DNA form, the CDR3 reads TGTGCCAGCAGCTCGACTATTTCGAGCTCCTACGAGCAGTACTTC.

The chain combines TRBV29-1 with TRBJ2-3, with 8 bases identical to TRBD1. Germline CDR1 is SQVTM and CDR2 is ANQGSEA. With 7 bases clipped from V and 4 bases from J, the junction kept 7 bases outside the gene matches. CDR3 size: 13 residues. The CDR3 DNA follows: TGCAGCGCCGACGACAGGGGTGCAGATACGCAGTATTTT. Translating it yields CSADDRGADTQYF.

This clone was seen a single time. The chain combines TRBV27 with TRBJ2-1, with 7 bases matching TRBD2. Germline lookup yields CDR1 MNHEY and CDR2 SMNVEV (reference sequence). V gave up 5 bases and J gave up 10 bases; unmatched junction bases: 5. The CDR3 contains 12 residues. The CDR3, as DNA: TGTGCCAGCAGTCCCACCGGGAGGGAGCAGTTCTTC. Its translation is CASSPTGREQFF.

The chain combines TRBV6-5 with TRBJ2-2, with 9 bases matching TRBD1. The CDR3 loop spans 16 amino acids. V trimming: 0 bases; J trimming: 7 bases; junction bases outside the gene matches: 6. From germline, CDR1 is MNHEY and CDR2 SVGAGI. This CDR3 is CASSYSGTGLVGELFF. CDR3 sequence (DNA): TGTGCCAGCAGTTACTCGGGGACAGGGTTGGTCGGGGAGCTGTTTTTT.

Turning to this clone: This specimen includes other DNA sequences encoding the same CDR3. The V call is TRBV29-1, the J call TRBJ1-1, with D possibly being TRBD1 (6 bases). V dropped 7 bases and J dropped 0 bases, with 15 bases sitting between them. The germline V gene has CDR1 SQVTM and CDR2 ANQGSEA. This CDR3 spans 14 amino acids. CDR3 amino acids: CSATGRGVNTEAFF. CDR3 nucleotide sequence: TGCAGCGCAACAGGGAGGGGAGTGAACACTGAAGCTTTCTTT.

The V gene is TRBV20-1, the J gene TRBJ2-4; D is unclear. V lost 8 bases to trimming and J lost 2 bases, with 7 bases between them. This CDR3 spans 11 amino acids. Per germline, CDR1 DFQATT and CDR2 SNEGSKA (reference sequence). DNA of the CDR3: TGCAGTTCCTCTACCAAAAACATTCAGTACTTC. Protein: CSSSTKNIQYF.

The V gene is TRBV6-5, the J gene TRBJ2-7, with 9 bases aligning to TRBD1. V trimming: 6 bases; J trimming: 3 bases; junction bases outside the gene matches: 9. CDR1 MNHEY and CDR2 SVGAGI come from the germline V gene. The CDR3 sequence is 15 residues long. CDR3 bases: TGTGCCAGCAGCCACTCGCTGGACAGGGGCTACGAGCAGTACTTC. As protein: CASSHSLDRGYEQYF.

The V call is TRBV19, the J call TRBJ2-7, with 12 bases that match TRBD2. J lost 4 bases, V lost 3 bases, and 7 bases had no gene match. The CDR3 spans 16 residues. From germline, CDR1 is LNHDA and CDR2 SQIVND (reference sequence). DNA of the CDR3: TGTGCCAGTAGTATGCCTAGCGGGGGGGACGGGTACGAGCAGTACTTC. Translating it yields CASSMPSGGDGYEQYF. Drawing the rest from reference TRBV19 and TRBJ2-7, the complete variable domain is DGGITQSPKYLFRKEGQNVTLSCEQNLNHDAMYWYRQDPGQGLRLIYYSQIVNDFQKGDIAEGYSVSREKKESFPLTVTSAQKNPTAFYLCASSMPSGGDGYEQYFGPGTRLTVT.

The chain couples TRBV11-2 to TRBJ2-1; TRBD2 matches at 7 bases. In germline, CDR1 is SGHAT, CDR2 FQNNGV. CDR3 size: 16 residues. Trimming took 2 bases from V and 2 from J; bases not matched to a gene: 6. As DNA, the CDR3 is TGTGCCAGCAGCTTAAGAGGCGGGGGACCCTACAATGAGCAGTTCTTC. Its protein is CASSLRGGGPYNEQFF.

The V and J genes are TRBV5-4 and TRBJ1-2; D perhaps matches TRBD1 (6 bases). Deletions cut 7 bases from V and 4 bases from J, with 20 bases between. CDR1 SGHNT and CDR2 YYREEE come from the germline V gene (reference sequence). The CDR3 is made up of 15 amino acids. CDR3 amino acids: CASGLGGGSPYGYTF. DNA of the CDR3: TGTGCCAGCGGCCTTGGTGGGGGCTCCCCCTATGGCTACACCTTC.

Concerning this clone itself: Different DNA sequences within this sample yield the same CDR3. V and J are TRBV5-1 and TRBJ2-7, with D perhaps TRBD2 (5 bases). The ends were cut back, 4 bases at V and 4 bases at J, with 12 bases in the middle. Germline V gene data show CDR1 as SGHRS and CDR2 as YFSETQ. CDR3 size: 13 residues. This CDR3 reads CASSPGLAYEQYF. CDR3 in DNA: TGCGCCAGCAGCCCGGGGTTGGCTTACGAGCAGTACTTC. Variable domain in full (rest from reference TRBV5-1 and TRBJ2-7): KAGVTQTPRYLIKTRGQQVTLSCSPISGHRSVSWYQQTPGQGLQFLFEYFSETQRNKGNFPGRFSGRQFSNSRSEMNVSTLELGDSALYLCASSPGLAYEQYFGPGTRLTVT.

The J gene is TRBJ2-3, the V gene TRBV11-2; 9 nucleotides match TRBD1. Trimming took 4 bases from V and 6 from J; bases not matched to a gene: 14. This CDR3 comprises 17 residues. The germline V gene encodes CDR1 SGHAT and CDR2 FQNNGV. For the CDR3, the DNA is TGTGCCAGCAGCTCCGTCTCGGACAGGGGTGAGCGGGATACGCAGTATTTT. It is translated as CASSSVSDRGERDTQYF.

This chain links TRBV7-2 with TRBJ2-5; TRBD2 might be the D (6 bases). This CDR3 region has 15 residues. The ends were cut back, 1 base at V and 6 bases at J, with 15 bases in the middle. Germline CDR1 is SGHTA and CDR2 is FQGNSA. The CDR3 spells CASSLGVPGVQTQYF. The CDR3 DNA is TGTGCCAGCAGCTTAGGGGTCCCGGGGGTACAGACCCAGTACTTC. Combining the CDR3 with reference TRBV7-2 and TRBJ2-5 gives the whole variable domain GAGVSQSPSNKVTEKGKDVELRCDPISGHTALYWYRQSLGQGLEFLIYFQGNSAPDKSGLPSDRFSAERTGGSVSTLTIQRTQQEDSAVYLCASSLGVPGVQTQYFGPGTRLLVL.

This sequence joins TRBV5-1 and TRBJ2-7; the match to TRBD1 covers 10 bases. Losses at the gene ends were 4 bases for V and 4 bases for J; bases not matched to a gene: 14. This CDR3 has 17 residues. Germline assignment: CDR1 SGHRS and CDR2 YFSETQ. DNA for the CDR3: TGCGCCAGCAGCGCCCGGGACAGGGGTGAAAAATTGTACGAGCAGTACTTC. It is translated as CASSARDRGEKLYEQYF.

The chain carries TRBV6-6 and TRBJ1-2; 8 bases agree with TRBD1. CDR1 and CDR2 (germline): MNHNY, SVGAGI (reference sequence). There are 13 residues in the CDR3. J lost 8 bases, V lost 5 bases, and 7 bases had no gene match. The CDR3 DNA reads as TGTGCCAGCAGTCAGGACAGGGATCAAGGCTACACCTTC. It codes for CASSQDRDQGYTF.

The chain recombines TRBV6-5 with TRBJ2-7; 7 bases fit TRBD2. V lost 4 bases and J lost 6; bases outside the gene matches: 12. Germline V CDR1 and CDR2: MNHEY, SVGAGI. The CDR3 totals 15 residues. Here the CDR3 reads CASSFRAGPPFEQYF. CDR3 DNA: TGTGCCAGCAGTTTCCGAGCGGGACCCCCGTTCGAGCAGTACTTC.

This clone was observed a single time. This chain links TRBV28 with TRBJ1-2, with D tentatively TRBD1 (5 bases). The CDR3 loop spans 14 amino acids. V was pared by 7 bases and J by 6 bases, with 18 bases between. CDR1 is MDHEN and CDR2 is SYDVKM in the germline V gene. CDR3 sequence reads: CASTRDFTANGYTF. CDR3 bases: TGTGCCAGCACCCGGGACTTTACTGCCAATGGCTACACCTTC.

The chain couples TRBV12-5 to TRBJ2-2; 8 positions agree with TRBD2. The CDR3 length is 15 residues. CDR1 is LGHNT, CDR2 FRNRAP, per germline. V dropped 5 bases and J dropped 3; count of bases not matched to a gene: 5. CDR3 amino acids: CASGPPGGDTGELFF. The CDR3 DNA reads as TGTGCTAGTGGTCCTCCGGGGGGGGACACCGGGGAGCTGTTTTTT.

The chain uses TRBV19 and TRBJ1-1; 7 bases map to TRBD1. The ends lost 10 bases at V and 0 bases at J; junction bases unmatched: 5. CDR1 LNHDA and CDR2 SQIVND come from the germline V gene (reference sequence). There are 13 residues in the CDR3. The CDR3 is CATTGDVNTEAFF. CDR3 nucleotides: TGTGCCACCACAGGGGATGTGAACACTGAAGCTTTCTTT.

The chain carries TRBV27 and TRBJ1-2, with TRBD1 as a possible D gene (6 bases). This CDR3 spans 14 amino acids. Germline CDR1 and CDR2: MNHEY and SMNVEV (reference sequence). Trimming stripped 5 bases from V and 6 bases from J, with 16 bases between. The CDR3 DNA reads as TGTGCCAGCAGTCCAGGGACAACGGGGAATGGCTACACCTTC. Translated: CASSPGTTGNGYTF.

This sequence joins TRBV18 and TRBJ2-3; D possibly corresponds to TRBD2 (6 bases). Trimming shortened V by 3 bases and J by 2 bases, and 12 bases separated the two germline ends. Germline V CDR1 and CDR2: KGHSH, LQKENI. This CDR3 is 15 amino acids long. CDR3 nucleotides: TGTGCCAGCTCACCCACTGGACTAATCACAGATACGCAGTATTTT. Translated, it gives CASSPTGLITDTQYF.

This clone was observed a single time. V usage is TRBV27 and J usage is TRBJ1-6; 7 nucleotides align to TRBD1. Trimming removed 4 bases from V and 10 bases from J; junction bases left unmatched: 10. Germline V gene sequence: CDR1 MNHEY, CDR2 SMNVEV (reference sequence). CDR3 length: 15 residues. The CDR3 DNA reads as TGTGCCAGCAGTTCGTACCCAGGGGGAGGATCACCCCTCCACTTT. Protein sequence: CASSSYPGGGSPLHF.

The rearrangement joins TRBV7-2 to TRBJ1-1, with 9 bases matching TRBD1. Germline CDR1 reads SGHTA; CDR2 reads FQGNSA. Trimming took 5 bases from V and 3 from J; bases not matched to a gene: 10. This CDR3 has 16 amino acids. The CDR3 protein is CASSPTGGGMDTEAFF. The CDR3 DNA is TGTGCCAGCAGCCCGACAGGGGGGGGGATGGACACTGAAGCTTTCTTT.

This CDR3 reads CASSLSPGGDSGYTF. CDR3 in DNA: TGCGCCAGCAGCTTGAGTCCCGGCGGCGACTCTGGCTACACCTTC. V usage is TRBV5-1 and J usage is TRBJ1-2; D remains unclear. V gave up 1 base and J gave up 7 bases, with 17 bases separating them. The CDR3 has 15 amino acids. Germline V lookup: CDR1 SGHRS, CDR2 YFSETQ. The full variable domain, in which reference TRBV5-1 and TRBJ1-2 provide the parts outside the CDR3, is KAGVTQTPRYLIKTRGQQVTLSCSPISGHRSVSWYQQTPGQGLQFLFEYFSETQRNKGNFPGRFSGRQFSNSRSEMNVSTLELGDSALYLCASSLSPGGDSGYTFGSGTRLTVV.